Listed here is a single T cell receptor beta chain. These data belong to a study of blood T cell repertoires in COVID-19. Profiling relied on immunoSEQ multiplex PCR, and the TCRdb table lists in-frame clones only, not all of them. The data contain 130,000 or so clones, 80% to 85% of them singletons. Germline V lookup: CDR1 SQVTM, CDR2 ANQGSEA. The CDR3 has 11 amino acids. The chain carries TRBV29-1 and TRBJ2-2; D possibly corresponds to TRBD1 (5 bases). The sample consisted of PBMCs or T cells enriched from blood (not recorded which). The receptor was isolated from a man in his thirties or forties who had recovered from COVID-19. In nucleotides, the CDR3 is TGCATTGGACAGAACACCGGGGAGCTGTTTTTT. Translation: CIGQNTGELFF.